The 7 T cell receptor beta chains reported below all come from one sample, sequenced in a study of human T cells and chemical hapten exposure. TCRdb re-called the RACE reads with MiXCR, one entry per CDR3 protein. The sample has about 69,000 distinct CDR3 sequences, 10% seen once. Sample time point: patch test 2, 6 weeks after DPC sensitization. Noted treatment: therapeutic diphenylcyclopropenone sensitization with weekly scalp DPC. The sequencing used whole blood, collected in connection with sensitization to the hapten diphenylcyclopropenone (DPC). The receptors originated from a woman in her fifties or sixties with alopecia areata. Some clones in this sample may be carry-over from other donors' samples.

This clonotype occurred a few times. The gene calls are TRBV5-1 and TRBJ2-2, with 8 nucleotides matching TRBD1. Trimming removed 4 bases from V and 3 bases from J; junction bases left unmatched: 8. Looked up from germline, CDR1 is SGHRS and CDR2 is YFSETQ. The CDR3 runs to 16 residues. CDR3 nucleotide sequence: TGCGCCAGCAGCATATCAGGACAGGGCTACACCGGGGAGCTGTTTTTT. Translation gives CASSISGQGYTGELFF.

This clonotype was seen repeatedly, ten times or more. V usage is TRBV12-3 or TRBV12-4 and J usage is TRBJ2-7; 9 bases agree with TRBD1. The CDR3 consists of 14 residues. V was clipped by 5 bases and J by 6 bases; unmatched bases: 8. The CDR3 DNA reads as TGTGCCAGCAGTCTCCGGGACAGGGTGGGCGAGCAGTACTTC. This sequence encodes CASSLRDRVGEQYF.

This clonotype showed up many times. This chain links TRBV29-1 with TRBJ2-5; the D gene is possibly TRBD2 (5 bases). Germline values: CDR1 SQVTM, CDR2 ANQGSEA. Trimming took off 4 bases at V and 7 bases at J, with 13 bases between the two ends. The CDR3 consists of 12 residues. The chain's CDR3 is CSVGEGTWTQYF. The DNA of the CDR3 is TGCAGCGTTGGCGAGGGTACGTGGACCCAGTACTTC.

The J gene is TRBJ1-2, the V gene TRBV9; TRBD1 might be the D (6 bases). Germline V gene sequence: CDR1 SGDLS, CDR2 YYNGEE. V shed 0 bases and J shed 6 bases, with 15 bases lying between them. The length of the CDR3 is 15 residues. DNA of the CDR3: TGTGCCAGCAGCGTAGCCCTGGGAGCAGGGGATGGCTACACCTTC. Translation gives CASSVALGAGDGYTF.

This clonotype was counted at least ten times. As DNA, the CDR3 is TGTGCCAGCAGTATTAGCGGGATTGTCTACGAGCAGTACTTC. It codes for CASSISGIVYEQYF. The J gene is TRBJ2-7, the V gene TRBV6-6, with TRBD2 matching 8 bases. This CDR3 is built from 14 residues. Germline CDR1 and CDR2: MNHNY and SVGAGI (reference sequence). V shed 5 bases, J shed 3 bases, and the junction held 6 bases outside the gene matches.

V usage is TRBV30 and J usage is TRBJ2-3; 8 bases line up with TRBD2. The germline gives CDR1 GTSNPN, CDR2 SVGIG (reference sequence). CDR3 length: 15 amino acids. V dropped 0 bases and J dropped 2; count of bases not matched to a gene: 4. The CDR3 here is CAWSVGAGATDTQYF. CDR3 sequence (DNA): TGTGCCTGGAGTGTAGGAGCGGGGGCCACAGATACGCAGTATTTT.

This clonotype was recorded many times. The junction and the germline gene differ at one end; a read error may be behind it. The J gene is TRBJ2-7, the V gene TRBV2; D is possibly TRBD1 (5 bases). The length of the CDR3 is 12 residues. CDR1 and CDR2 (germline): SNHLY, FYNNEI. CDR3 residues: CASSPISRDDCF. DNA for the CDR3: TGTGCCAGCAGCCCTATAAGCAGGGATGATTGCTTC.